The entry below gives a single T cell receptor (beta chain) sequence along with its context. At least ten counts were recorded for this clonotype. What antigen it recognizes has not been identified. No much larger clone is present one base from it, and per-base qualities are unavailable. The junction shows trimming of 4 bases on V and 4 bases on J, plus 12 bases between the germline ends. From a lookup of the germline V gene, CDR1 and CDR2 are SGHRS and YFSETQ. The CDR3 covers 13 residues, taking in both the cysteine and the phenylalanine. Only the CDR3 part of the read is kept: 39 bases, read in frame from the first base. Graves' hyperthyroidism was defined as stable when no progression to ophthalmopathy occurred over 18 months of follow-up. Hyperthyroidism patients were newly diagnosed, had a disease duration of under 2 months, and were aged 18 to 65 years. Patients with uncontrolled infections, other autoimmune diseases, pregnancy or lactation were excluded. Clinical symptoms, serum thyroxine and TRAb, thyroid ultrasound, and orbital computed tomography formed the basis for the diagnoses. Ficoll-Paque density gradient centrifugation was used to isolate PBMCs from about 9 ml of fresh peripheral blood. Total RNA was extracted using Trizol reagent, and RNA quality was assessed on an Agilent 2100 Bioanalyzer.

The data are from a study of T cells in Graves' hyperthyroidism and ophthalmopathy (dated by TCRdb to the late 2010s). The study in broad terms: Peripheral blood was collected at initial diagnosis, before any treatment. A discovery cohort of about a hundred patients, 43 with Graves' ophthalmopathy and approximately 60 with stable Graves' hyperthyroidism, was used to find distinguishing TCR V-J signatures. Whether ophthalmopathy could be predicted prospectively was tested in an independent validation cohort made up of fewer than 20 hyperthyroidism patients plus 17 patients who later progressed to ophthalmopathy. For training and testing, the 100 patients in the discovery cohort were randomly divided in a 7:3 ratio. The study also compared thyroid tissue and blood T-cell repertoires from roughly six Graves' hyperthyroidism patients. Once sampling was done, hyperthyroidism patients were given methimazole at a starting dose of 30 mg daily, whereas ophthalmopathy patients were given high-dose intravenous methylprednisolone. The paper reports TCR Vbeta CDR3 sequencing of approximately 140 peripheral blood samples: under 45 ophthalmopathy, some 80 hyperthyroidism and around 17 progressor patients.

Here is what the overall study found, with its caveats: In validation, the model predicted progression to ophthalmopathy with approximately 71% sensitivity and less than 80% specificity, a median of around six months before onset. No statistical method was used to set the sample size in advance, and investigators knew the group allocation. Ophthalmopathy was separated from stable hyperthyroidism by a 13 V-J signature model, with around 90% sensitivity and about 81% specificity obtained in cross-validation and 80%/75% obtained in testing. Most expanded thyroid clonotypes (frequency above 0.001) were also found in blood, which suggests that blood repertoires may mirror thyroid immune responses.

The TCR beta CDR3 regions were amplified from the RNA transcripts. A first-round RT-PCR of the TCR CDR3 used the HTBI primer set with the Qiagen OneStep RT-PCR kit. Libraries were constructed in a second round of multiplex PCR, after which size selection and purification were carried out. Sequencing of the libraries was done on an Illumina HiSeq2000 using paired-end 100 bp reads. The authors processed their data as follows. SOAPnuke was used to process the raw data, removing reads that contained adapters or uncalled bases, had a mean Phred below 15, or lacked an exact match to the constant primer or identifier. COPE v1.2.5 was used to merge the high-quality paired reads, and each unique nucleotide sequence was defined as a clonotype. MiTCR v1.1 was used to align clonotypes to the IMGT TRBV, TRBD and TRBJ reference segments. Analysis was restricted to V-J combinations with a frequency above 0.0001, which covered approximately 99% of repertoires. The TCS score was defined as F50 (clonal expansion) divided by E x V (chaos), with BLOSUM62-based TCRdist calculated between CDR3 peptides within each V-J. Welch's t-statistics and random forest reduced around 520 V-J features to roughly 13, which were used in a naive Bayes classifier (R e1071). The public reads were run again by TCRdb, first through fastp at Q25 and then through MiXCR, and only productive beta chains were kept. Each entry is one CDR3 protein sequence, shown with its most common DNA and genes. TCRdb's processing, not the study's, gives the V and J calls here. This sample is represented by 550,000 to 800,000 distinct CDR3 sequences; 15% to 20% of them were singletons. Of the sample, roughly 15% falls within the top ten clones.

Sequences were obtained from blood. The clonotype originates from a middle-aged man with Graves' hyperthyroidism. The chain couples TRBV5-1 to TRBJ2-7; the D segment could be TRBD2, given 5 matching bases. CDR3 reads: CASSKIGEYEQYF. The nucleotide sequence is TGCGCCAGCAGCAAGATCGGGGAATACGAGCAGTACTTC.